The 9 T cell receptor beta chains in this list originate from one sample, sequenced in a study of early T cells in non-severe SARS-CoV-2 infection. A single record per CDR3 protein comes from TCRdb applying MiXCR to the 5' RACE reads. Of around 81,000 distinct CDR3 sequences detected, 13% to 15% appear once; the ten largest clones hold approximately 10%. Sequencing was performed on whole blood. The source of these receptors is an adult who was a healthcare worker with PCR-confirmed SARS-CoV-2 infection or an uninfected control (not recorded which).

This clonotype was detected ten times or more. The chain has TRBV12-3 or TRBV12-4 and TRBJ2-7; perhaps D is TRBD1 or TRBD2 (6 bases each). The CDR3 loop spans 12 amino acids. The V end lost 3 bases, the J end lost 7 bases, and 10 bases lay between the germline ends. The CDR3 DNA sequence: TGTGCCAGCAGTTTTTGGGGGGCGGAGCAGTACTTC. It specifies CASSFWGAEQYF.

The chain combines TRBV5-6 with TRBJ2-7; unclear D gene. Germline CDR1 SGHDT, CDR2 YYEEEE. The CDR3 has 13 amino acids. The V gene lost 0 bases and the J gene lost 5 bases, with 9 bases spanning the gap. The CDR3 DNA is TGTGCCAGCAGCTTGGGCGGTTCTGACGAGCAGTACTTC. Protein sequence: CASSLGGSDEQYF.

This clonotype was counted a few times. The chain recombines TRBV9 with TRBJ2-3; TRBD2 agrees at 7 bases. The CDR3 runs 16 residues. With V trimmed by 3 bases and J by 0 bases, 7 bases remained unmatched. Germline lookup yields CDR1 SGDLS and CDR2 YYNGEE. CDR3 sequence: CASSENPSGSTDTQYF. CDR3 nucleotide sequence: TGTGCCAGCAGCGAAAACCCTAGCGGAAGCACAGATACGCAGTATTTT.

V gene TRBV2 combines with J gene TRBJ1-6, with a weak D call TRBD1 (5 bases). The CDR3 has 13 residues. CDR1 is SNHLY, CDR2 FYNNEI, per germline. The V end was cut by 8 bases, the J end by 6 bases, with 11 bases between. This CDR3 reads CASVSRVNSPLHF. The DNA for the CDR3 is TGTGCCAGCGTGTCCAGGGTTAATTCACCCCTCCACTTT.

This clonotype showed up just a few times. V usage is TRBV20-1 and J usage is TRBJ1-2; the D is unclear. V was trimmed by 6 bases and J by 2 bases, leaving 7 bases between them. This CDR3 contains 11 residues. The germline CDR1 and CDR2 sequences are DFQATT and SNEGSKA (reference sequence). DNA of the CDR3: TGCAGTGCCCCCTGGAACTATGGCTACACCTTC. It codes for CSAPWNYGYTF.

The chain recombines TRBV12-3 or TRBV12-4 with TRBJ1-4, with 7 bases aligning to TRBD1. There are 15 residues in the CDR3. After removal of 6 bases from V and 3 bases from J, the junction contained 7 bases not matched to a gene. CDR3: CASRNSGTANEKLFF. The CDR3 DNA sequence: TGTGCCAGCAGGAACTCCGGGACAGCTAATGAAAAACTGTTTTTT.

There are a few counts of this clonotype. This rearrangement joins TRBV6-2 or TRBV6-3 to TRBJ1-6, with D unresolved. V dropped 8 bases and J dropped 8 bases, with 16 bases sitting between them. CDR1 and CDR2 from the germline V gene are MNHEY and SVGEGT. The CDR3 runs to 14 residues. DNA of the CDR3: TGTGCCAGCGCCGCCGGGTCTCGAGATTCACCCCTCCACTTT. As protein: CASAAGSRDSPLHF.

The chain uses TRBV7-7 and TRBJ2-7, with no clear D. The CDR3 has 18 amino acids. Germline V CDR1 and CDR2: SSHAT, FNYEAQ (reference sequence). Trimming took 5 bases from V and 3 from J, leaving 26 bases between them. In DNA, the CDR3 is TGTGCCAGCAGCCCCCGACGCGCGGCGATCTTAATGGACTACGAGCAGTACTTC. Encoded protein: CASSPRRAAILMDYEQYF.

This clonotype came up many times. This sequence joins TRBV7-9 and TRBJ1-2, with a possible D match to TRBD1 (5 bases). The CDR3 totals 12 residues. Trimming pared 5 bases from V and 10 bases from J, leaving 14 bases between. Germline values: CDR1 SEHNR, CDR2 FQNEAQ (reference sequence). Here the CDR3 reads CASSLEDTYYTF. CDR3 nucleotide sequence: TGTGCCAGCAGCCTAGAGGACACCTACTACACCTTC. The complete variable domain, with remaining parts taken from reference TRBV7-9 and TRBJ1-2, reads DTGVSQNPRHKITKRGQNVTFRCDPISEHNRLYWYRQTLGQGPEFLTYFQNEAQLEKSRLLSDRFSAERPKGSFSTLEIQRTEQGDSAMYLCASSLEDTYYTFGSGTRLTVV.